These 26 T cell receptor beta chains originate from one sample sequenced in a study of blood T cell repertoires in COVID-19. The method was immunoSEQ multiplex PCR; TCRdb's version includes in-frame clones alone and lacks a portion of them. The sample yields around 330,000 clones, 88% seen once. The sequenced material came from peripheral blood. These receptors were collected from a woman aged 45-60 years with active or convalescent COVID-19.

The chain has TRBV2 and TRBJ1-3; D gene ambiguous. This CDR3 is built from 15 residues. CDR1 is SNHLY and CDR2 is FYNNEI in the germline V gene. Between the trimmed V and J ends, which lost 6 bases and 0 bases, there was a span of 12 bases. The CDR3 nucleotides read TGTGCCAGCAGGGTCGACACCTACTCTGGAAACACCATATATTTT. Translating gives CASRVDTYSGNTIYF.

The V call is TRBV2, the J call TRBJ2-3; D may be TRBD2 (5 bases). With 5 bases removed from V and 4 bases from J, the gap between germline ends came to 13 bases. This CDR3 spans 14 amino acids. Germline V lookup: CDR1 SNHLY, CDR2 FYNNEI. The CDR3, as DNA: TGTGCCAGCAGTTCTACTAGAACCCCAGATACGCAGTATTTT. Encoded protein: CASSSTRTPDTQYF.

The chain uses TRBV19 and TRBJ1-1, with D possibly TRBD1 on 5 matching bases. Trimming removed 9 bases from V and 1 base from J, with 9 bases in between. The CDR3 spans 12 residues. Germline V gene lookup returns CDR1 LNHDA and CDR2 SQIVND (reference sequence). CDR3 region: CASVTGNTEAFF. CDR3 nucleotides: TGTGCCAGCGTTACAGGGAACACTGAAGCTTTCTTT.

This chain joins TRBV2 and TRBJ1-2; D might be TRBD1 (6 bases). Germline lookup yields CDR1 SNHLY and CDR2 FYNNEI. Trimming took 5 bases from V and 7 from J, leaving 17 bases between them. CDR3 length: 14 amino acids. The CDR3 here is CASSISQGSAGYTF. The CDR3 nucleotides read TGTGCCAGCAGTATATCGCAGGGGAGCGCTGGCTACACCTTC.

Comments on this clone: The same CDR3 can be traced to other DNA sequences in this sample. CDR3: CASSDQGADYGYTF. Here the CDR3 DNA reads TGTGCCAGCAGTGATCAGGGGGCTGACTATGGCTACACCTTC. The rearrangement uses TRBV2 and TRBJ1-2, with 8 bases fitting TRBD1. CDR1 is SNHLY, CDR2 FYNNEI, per germline. Trimming took 3 bases from V and 3 from J; bases not matched to a gene: 3. The CDR3 sequence is 14 residues long.

V usage is TRBV19 and J usage is TRBJ2-2; D gene uncertain. This CDR3 region has 14 residues. From germline, CDR1 is LNHDA and CDR2 SQIVND (reference sequence). Deletions cut 7 bases from V and 4 bases from J, with 13 bases between. The CDR3 protein is CASIPRLGTGELFF. The CDR3 region has the DNA TGTGCCAGTATCCCCAGACTCGGCACCGGGGAGCTGTTTTTT.

CDR3 amino acids: CASSILGRSNQPQHF. The CDR3 DNA sequence: TGTGCCAGCAGTATCCTAGGTAGGAGCAATCAGCCCCAGCATTTT. J is TRBJ1-5 and V is TRBV2, with D unresolved. The V end lost 5 bases, the J end lost 1 base, and 12 bases lay between the germline ends. The length of the CDR3 is 15 residues. Germline CDR1 reads SNHLY; CDR2 reads FYNNEI.

J is TRBJ1-2 and V is TRBV28; 7 nucleotides line up with TRBD1. V lost 1 base to trimming and J lost 5 bases; unmatched junction nucleotides: 7. The germline V gene encodes CDR1 MDHEN and CDR2 SYDVKM. This CDR3 is 15 amino acids long. CDR3 amino acids: CASSLYTGTAYGYTF. The CDR3 DNA follows: TGTGCCAGCAGTTTATACACCGGGACAGCGTATGGCTACACCTTC.

The chain employs TRBV7-2 and TRBJ1-2; 7 bases line up with TRBD1. V dropped 1 base and J dropped 0; count of bases not matched to a gene: 5. Germline CDR1 SGHTA, CDR2 FQGNSA. The CDR3 is made up of 16 amino acids. CDR3 region: CASSLGGQTANYGYTF. Here the CDR3 DNA reads TGTGCCAGCAGCTTAGGGGGACAGACTGCTAACTATGGCTACACCTTC.

V and J are TRBV7-6 and TRBJ1-1; possible D gene TRBD1, 5 bases. This CDR3 has 15 residues. Germline lookup yields CDR1 SGHVS and CDR2 FNYEAQ. V dropped 5 bases and J dropped 5 bases, with 18 bases sitting between them. CDR3 coding DNA: TGTGCCAGCAGCCGTACCGTGGGCGGGGGGACTGAAGCTTTCTTT. Translation gives CASSRTVGGGTEAFF.

The V gene is TRBV2, the J gene TRBJ1-5; TRBD1 agrees at 8 bases. The CDR3 has 14 amino acids. Germline V gives CDR1 SNHLY, CDR2 FYNNEI. Germline trimming cut 8 bases from V and 6 bases from J; bases unmatched to any gene: 9. CDR3 loop: CASRTGILGQPQHF. In DNA form, the CDR3 reads TGTGCCAGCCGGACAGGGATCCTTGGTCAGCCCCAGCATTTT.

This chain connects TRBV5-1 to TRBJ2-5; 8 bases line up with TRBD1. Trimming took 2 bases from V and 2 from J; bases not matched to a gene: 20. Germline CDR1 SGHRS, CDR2 YFSETQ. The CDR3 extends over 20 amino acids. CDR3 region: CASSLGQGLTVETLQETQYF. As DNA, the CDR3 is TGCGCCAGCAGCTTAGGACAGGGCTTAACGGTTGAAACTTTACAAGAGACCCAGTACTTC.

The chain is built from TRBV11-3 and TRBJ2-5; 9 nucleotides line up with TRBD2. Germline CDR1 SGHNT, CDR2 YENEEA. The CDR3 extends over 15 amino acids. J gave up 4 bases and V 4 bases, and 7 bases lay outside the gene matches. The CDR3 DNA reads TGTGCCAGCAGCTCCCGTAGCGGGAGTGGAGAGACCCAGTACTTC. Amino acid sequence: CASSSRSGSGETQYF.

The chain recombines TRBV29-1 with TRBJ2-1, with 14 bases identical to TRBD2. The V and J ends lost 6 bases and 0 bases, in that order; junction bases with no gene match: 10. There are 18 residues in the CDR3. Germline loops: CDR1 SQVTM, CDR2 ANQGSEA. The CDR3 region has the DNA TGCAGCGTCACGTCCCCGGGACTAGCGGGAGTCTCCTACAATGAGCAGTTCTTC. Amino acids: CSVTSPGLAGVSYNEQFF.

The CDR3 bases are TGTGCCAGCAGCCCTAGGTCGGGCAGGGGAGCGATATCCTACAATGAGCAGTTCTTC. Its translation: CASSPRSGRGAISYNEQFF. The rearrangement uses TRBV11-2 and TRBJ2-1, with D possibly being TRBD1 (6 bases). Deletions cut 5 bases from V and 1 base from J, with 24 bases between. CDR1 and CDR2 (germline): SGHAT, FQNNGV. The CDR3 has 19 residues.

The chain uses TRBV19 and TRBJ1-1; 7 nucleotides match TRBD1. CDR1 is LNHDA and CDR2 is SQIVND in the germline V gene (reference sequence). With V trimmed by 7 bases and J by 0 bases, 8 bases remained unmatched. The CDR3 is 15 residues long. The CDR3 is CASIPSDRMNTEAFF. The CDR3 nucleotides are TGTGCCAGTATTCCCTCGGACAGGATGAACACTGAAGCTTTCTTT. Full variable domain (remainder filled in from reference TRBV19 and TRBJ1-1): DGGITQSPKYLFRKEGQNVTLSCEQNLNHDAMYWYRQDPGQGLRLIYYSQIVNDFQKGDIAEGYSVSREKKESFPLTVTSAQKNPTAFYLCASIPSDRMNTEAFFGQGTRLTVV.

The chain joins TRBV12-3 or TRBV12-4 to TRBJ1-4; D call uncertain. The CDR3 runs 13 residues. V was pared by 1 base and J by 5 bases, with 5 bases between. CDR3 residues: CASSLGQNEKLFF. Here the CDR3 DNA reads TGTGCCAGCAGTTTAGGGCAGAATGAAAAACTGTTTTTT.

The chain has TRBV4-3 and TRBJ2-7; possibly TRBD2 for D (5 bases). The CDR3 length is 14 residues. The V gene's germline CDR1 is LGHNA and CDR2 YSLEER. V lost 4 bases and J 3 bases, leaving 13 bases between the germline ends. As DNA, the CDR3 is TGCGCCAGCAGCCCCGACCTAACTAGCTACGAGCAGTACTTC. Its translation is CASSPDLTSYEQYF.

The chain joins TRBV10-3 to TRBJ2-2; D is possibly TRBD2 (7 bases). CDR3 size: 16 residues. V lost 6 bases, J lost 1 base, and 15 bases lay in between. Germline CDR1 is ENHRY and CDR2 is SYGVKD. CDR3 loop: CAISEKGGRNTGELFF. As DNA, the CDR3 is TGTGCCATCAGCGAGAAGGGGGGGAGGAACACCGGGGAGCTGTTTTTT.

The sample holds one count of this clone. The chain links TRBV5-1 to TRBJ1-2, with D possibly being TRBD1 (5 bases). The germline CDR1 and CDR2 sequences are SGHRS and YFSETQ. Trimming pared 0 bases from V and 8 bases from J, leaving 11 bases between. The CDR3 totals 13 residues. The CDR3 DNA follows: TGCGCCAGCAGCTTGGGGGGCGCGAGGGGCTACACCTTC. Translation gives CASSLGGARGYTF.

In its sample, this clone was seen once. The V call is TRBV30, the J call TRBJ1-3; D uncertain. CDR3 length: 14 amino acids. From germline, CDR1 is GTSNPN and CDR2 SVGIG (reference sequence). The V gene lost 5 bases and the J gene lost 0 bases, with 11 bases spanning the gap. DNA for the CDR3: TGTGCCTGGGTAGCTGGAGGCTCTGGAAACACCATATATTTT. Translation: CAWVAGGSGNTIYF.

The sample holds one count of this clone. This chain connects TRBV28 to TRBJ2-2; 8 nucleotides match TRBD2. Germline trimming cut 2 bases from V and 0 bases from J; bases unmatched to any gene: 2. The CDR3 has 16 amino acids. The germline V gene has CDR1 MDHEN and CDR2 SYDVKM. The CDR3 region is CASSLLSGTNTGELFF. DNA for the CDR3: TGTGCCAGCAGTTTACTTAGCGGGACGAACACCGGGGAGCTGTTTTTT.

The chain couples TRBV3-1 (or the pseudogene TRBV3-2) to TRBJ1-1, with D tentatively TRBD1 (6 bases). V was trimmed by 1 base and J by 9 bases, leaving 12 bases between them. Germline CDR1 reads LGHDT; CDR2 reads YNNKEL (reference sequence). This CDR3 has 13 residues. CDR3 amino acids: CASSQGGGTKAFF. CDR3 coding DNA: TGTGCCAGCAGCCAAGGAGGGGGGACTAAAGCTTTCTTT.

This clone was detected once. The CDR3 loop is CASSRPSGSRETQYF. CDR3 bases: TGTGCCAGCAGCCGCCCTAGCGGGAGCAGAGAGACCCAGTACTTC. This chain connects TRBV3-1 (or the pseudogene TRBV3-2) to TRBJ2-5; 10 bases agree with TRBD2. There are 15 residues in the CDR3. Unmatched junction bases numbered 6, after V lost 4 bases and J lost 4 bases. Germline V gene sequence: CDR1 LGHDT, CDR2 YNNKEL (reference sequence).

The J gene is TRBJ2-1, the V gene TRBV18, with D unresolved. Germline-derived CDR1 and CDR2 are KGHSH and LQKENI. V lost 2 bases and J lost 7, with 12 bases in between. This CDR3 spans 14 amino acids. The DNA for the CDR3 is TGTGCCAGCTCACCATGGGCAGGTGATAATGAGCAGTTCTTC. Residues: CASSPWAGDNEQFF.

The gene calls are TRBV18 and TRBJ1-1; 8 nucleotides match TRBD1. Germline CDR1 KGHSH, CDR2 LQKENI. The CDR3 is 15 residues long. The J segment lost 2 bases and the V segment lost 4 bases, leaving 6 bases of the junction unmatched. This CDR3 is CASSLGQGGNTEAFF. Written as DNA, the CDR3 is TGTGCCAGCTCACTCGGACAGGGAGGAAACACTGAAGCTTTCTTT.